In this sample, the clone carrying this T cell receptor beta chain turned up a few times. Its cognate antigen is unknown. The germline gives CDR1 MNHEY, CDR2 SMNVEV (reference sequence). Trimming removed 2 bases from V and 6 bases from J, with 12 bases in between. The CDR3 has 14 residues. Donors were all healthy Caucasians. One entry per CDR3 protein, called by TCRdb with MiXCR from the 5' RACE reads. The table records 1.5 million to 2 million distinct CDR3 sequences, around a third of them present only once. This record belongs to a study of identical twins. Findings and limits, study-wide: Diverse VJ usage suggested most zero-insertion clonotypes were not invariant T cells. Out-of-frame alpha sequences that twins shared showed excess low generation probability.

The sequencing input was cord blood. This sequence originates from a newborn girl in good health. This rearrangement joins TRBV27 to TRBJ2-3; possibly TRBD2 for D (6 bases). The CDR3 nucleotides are TGTGCCAGCAGTTTAGAGGCTAGCGTGGATACGCAGTATTTT. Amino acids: CASSLEASVDTQYF.